Listed here are 20 T cell receptor beta chains from one sample, sequenced in a study of blood T cell repertoires in COVID-19. Sequenced by immunoSEQ multiplex PCR; TCRdb stores in-frame clones only, minus some. The table has around 52,000 clones, over 80% seen once; the top ten hold around a fifth. The sample consisted of peripheral blood. These receptors were taken from a woman aged 60 to 75 with acute or convalescent COVID-19.

The rearrangement joins TRBV2 to TRBJ2-7; no clear D. Trimming stripped 10 bases from V and 0 bases from J, with 7 bases between. The CDR3 loop spans 11 amino acids. Germline V gene lookup returns CDR1 SNHLY and CDR2 FYNNEI. Here the CDR3 reads CATHSSYEQYF. The CDR3, as DNA: TGTGCCACCCACAGCTCCTACGAGCAGTACTTC. Full variable domain (remainder filled in from reference TRBV2 and TRBJ2-7): EPEVTQTPSHQVTQMGQEVILRCVPISNHLYFYWYRQILGQKVEFLVSFYNNEISEKSEIFDDQFSVERPDGSNFTLKIRSTKLEDSAMYFCATHSSYEQYFGPGTRLTVT.

The V call is TRBV6-5, the J call TRBJ2-1; 8 nucleotides align to TRBD2. This CDR3 is 16 amino acids long. V was pared by 0 bases and J by 3 bases, with 4 bases of the junction left unmatched. Per the germline V gene, CDR1 is MNHEY and CDR2 is SVGAGI. CDR3 sequence (DNA): TGTGCCAGCAGTTACTCGCGCGGGGGGCTCTACAATGAGCAGTTCTTC. This gives the protein CASSYSRGGLYNEQFF.

Written as DNA, the CDR3 is TGTGCCAGTACCCCACACCCTGGGAGTTGGACAGGGGGCGCTGGGGCCAACGTCCTGACTTTC. Its protein is CASTPHPGSWTGGAGANVLTF. This chain connects TRBV19 to TRBJ2-6; 11 bases fit TRBD1. After removal of 7 bases from V and 2 bases from J, the junction contained 19 bases not matched to a gene. CDR3 length: 21 amino acids. The germline V gene encodes CDR1 LNHDA and CDR2 SQIVND (reference sequence).

This clone turned up a few times. The chain has TRBV3-1 (or the pseudogene TRBV3-2) and TRBJ1-1; D perhaps matches TRBD1 (5 bases). The germline V and J ends were trimmed by 4 bases and 2 bases, with 11 bases remaining between them. The CDR3 is 14 amino acids. Germline assignment: CDR1 LGHDT and CDR2 YNNKEL (reference sequence). The CDR3 spells CASSLRGENTEAFF. The CDR3 nucleotides read TGTGCCAGCAGCCTCCGGGGGGAAAACACTGAAGCTTTCTTT.

This clone occurred a few times. This chain joins TRBV7-2 and TRBJ1-6, with D possibly TRBD1 on 6 matching bases. The CDR3 is made up of 15 amino acids. V lost 1 base to trimming and J lost 10 bases, with 14 bases between them. Germline CDR1 is SGHTA and CDR2 is FQGNSA. The CDR3 nucleotides read TGTGCCAGCAGCTTAGGGGGGCAGGGCCAGTCACCCCTCCACTTT. It is translated as CASSLGGQGQSPLHF.

The chain couples TRBV2 to TRBJ1-2; the D is unclear. The CDR3 has 11 residues. The V and J ends lost 6 bases and 8 bases respectively, with 10 bases between them. CDR1 SNHLY and CDR2 FYNNEI come from the germline V gene. The CDR3 loop reads CASSEGVGYTF. As DNA, the CDR3 is TGTGCCAGCAGCGAGGGTGTAGGCTACACCTTC.

V and J are TRBV2 and TRBJ1-2, with D tentatively TRBD1 (5 bases). The germline V gene encodes CDR1 SNHLY and CDR2 FYNNEI. CDR3 length: 15 residues. V was shortened by 2 bases and J by 4 bases, with 14 bases between the two germline ends. The CDR3 nucleotides read TGTGCCAGCAGTGAATCGGCAGGGAAGGGCTATGGCTACACCTTC. It translates to CASSESAGKGYGYTF.

This chain joins TRBV27 and TRBJ2-1; TRBD2 aligns across 8 bases. Germline V gene sequence: CDR1 MNHEY, CDR2 SMNVEV (reference sequence). The CDR3 has 15 amino acids. Trimming at V came to 2 bases and at J to 4 bases, leaving 4 bases not matched to a gene. CDR3 residues: CASSLGTRPYNEQFF. CDR3 nucleotides: TGTGCCAGCAGTTTAGGGACTAGGCCATACAATGAGCAGTTCTTC.

This clone was seen a few times. The chain uses TRBV6-5 and TRBJ1-1; TRBD1 agrees at 9 bases. The germline CDR1 and CDR2 sequences are MNHEY and SVGAGI. The CDR3 totals 13 residues. V was pared by 6 bases and J by 7 bases, with 6 bases of the junction left unmatched. The CDR3 reads CASRRDRVDEAFF. Written as DNA, the CDR3 is TGTGCCAGCAGACGGGACAGGGTGGATGAAGCTTTCTTT.

This clone was detected once. In nucleotides, the CDR3 is TGTGCCAGCAGCGGAGGACTAGCCTACAATGAGCAGTTCTTC. Amino acids: CASSGGLAYNEQFF. The rearrangement links TRBV4-2 to TRBJ2-1; 7 bases are a match to TRBD2. V lost 5 bases and J lost 2; bases outside the gene matches: 3. Germline V gene lookup returns CDR1 LGHNA and CDR2 YNFKEQ. This CDR3 has 14 residues.

The V gene is TRBV5-1, the J gene TRBJ2-7; TRBD1 is a possible D gene (6 bases). CDR1 and CDR2 (germline): SGHRS, YFSETQ. V gave up 0 bases and J gave up 7 bases, with 8 bases separating them. The CDR3 is 12 amino acids. As DNA, the CDR3 is TGCGCCAGCAGCTTGGCCCAGGGGGAGCAGTACTTC. Protein: CASSLAQGEQYF.

The sample holds one count of this clone. The DNA for the CDR3 is TGTGCCAGCAGCGCAGACAGGGACTATGGCTACACCTTC. Protein product: CASSADRDYGYTF. The V call is TRBV7-3, the J call TRBJ1-2; 7 bases agree with TRBD1. CDR3 size: 13 residues. Per germline, CDR1 SGHTA and CDR2 FQGTGA. Trimming took 5 bases from V and 3 from J; bases not matched to a gene: 3.

This sequence joins TRBV19 and TRBJ1-1; tentatively, D is TRBD1 (5 bases). This CDR3 contains 13 residues. The V end lost 5 bases, the J end lost 4 bases, and 11 bases lay between the germline ends. Germline-derived CDR1 and CDR2 are LNHDA and SQIVND (reference sequence). In DNA, the CDR3 is TGTGCCAGTAGTCCGCAGGGTGGCACTGAAGCTTTCTTT. Translated: CASSPQGGTEAFF.

A single count supports this clone. The CDR3 nucleotides read TGCAGTGCTAGAGATAGAGTCGAGCAGTACTTC. Residues: CSARDRVEQYF. This sequence joins TRBV20-1 and TRBJ2-7; D uncertain. CDR1 is DFQATT, CDR2 SNEGSKA, per germline (reference sequence). V was shortened by 0 bases and J by 6 bases, with 6 bases between the two germline ends. CDR3 size: 11 residues.

The J gene is TRBJ2-7, the V gene TRBV27; D uncertain. From germline, CDR1 is MNHEY and CDR2 SMNVEV (reference sequence). Trimming took 4 bases from V and 6 from J, leaving 7 bases between them. There are 11 residues in the CDR3. This chain's CDR3 is CASSSSREQYF. The CDR3 nucleotides are TGTGCCAGCAGTTCCTCCCGCGAGCAGTACTTC.

The chain carries TRBV12-3 or TRBV12-4 and TRBJ1-1; D unresolved. V lost 2 bases to trimming and J lost 6 bases, with 10 bases between them. The CDR3 has 13 residues. CDR3 in DNA: TGTGCCAGCAGTTTACCCCCCCCCTCTGAAGCTTTCTTT. Amino acid sequence: CASSLPPPSEAFF.

The J gene is TRBJ2-1, the V gene TRBV12-3 or TRBV12-4; D ambiguous. The CDR3 has 11 residues. Trimming removed 6 bases at V and 12 bases at J, with 12 bases between. The DNA of the CDR3 is TGTGCCAGCAGCCTAGGATTTGCGCAGTTCTTC. It is translated as CASSLGFAQFF.

This clone was detected only a few times. The chain links TRBV7-9 to TRBJ1-2, with 9 bases that match TRBD1. This CDR3 has 16 amino acids. Germline V lookup: CDR1 SEHNR, CDR2 FQNEAQ (reference sequence). The V and J ends lost 5 bases and 4 bases, in that order; junction bases with no gene match: 11. CDR3 bases: TGTGCCAGCAGCCGGAGCCGGGACAGGGAACCCTATGGCTACACCTTC. Translating gives CASSRSRDREPYGYTF.

The chain employs TRBV5-1 and TRBJ2-5, with 10 bases identical to TRBD2. The CDR3 sequence is 16 residues long. Germline lookup yields CDR1 SGHRS and CDR2 YFSETQ. J was trimmed by 5 bases and V by 0 bases; bases with no gene match: 7. As DNA, the CDR3 is TGCGCCAGCAGCTTGGCCGCCACTAGCGGGGCTGAGACCCAGTACTTC. Its translation is CASSLAATSGAETQYF.

This clone was observed a single time. V is TRBV6-5 and J is TRBJ2-5; 9 bases match TRBD2. CDR3 length equals 16 residues. CDR1 and CDR2 from the germline V gene are MNHEY and SVGAGI. With V trimmed by 0 bases and J by 4 bases, 6 bases remained unmatched. The CDR3 DNA reads TGTGCCAGCAGTTACTCGTGGCGGGGGGGCCGAGAGACCCAGTACTTC. This codes for CASSYSWRGGRETQYF.